This T cell receptor (beta chain) was documented in a study of T cell responses to AZD1222 COVID-19 vaccine. In the case of this clone: The antigen is undetermined.

Study findings and constraints: Only a handful of AZD1222 recipients were seropositive at baseline. Per reports, nearly half of all spike-specific TCRs target regions that are unmutated in variants. Females outnumbered males among donors, who were mostly white British; clonal diversity was possibly underestimated.

Germline CDR1 is LGHDT and CDR2 is YNNKEL (reference sequence). The trim removed 8 bases at V and 1 base at J, leaving 0 bases unmatched. The CDR3 has 14 amino acids. Sequencing used immunoSEQ multiplex PCR; TCRdb keeps in-frame clones, though not all of them. Of about 130,000 clones in the sample, roughly 92% were seen once. This receptor was obtained from an adult in good health. This specimen consisted of peripheral blood, obtained on day 0 of AZD1222 vaccination. This chain connects TRBV3-1 (or the pseudogene TRBV3-2) to TRBJ2-3; 13 bases are shared with TRBD2. CDR3 amino acids: CASGTSGGTDTQYF. Written as DNA, the CDR3 is TGTGCCAGCGGGACTAGCGGGGGCACAGATACGCAGTATTTT.